This T cell receptor (beta chain) originates from a study of T cells in localized non-small cell lung cancer. Study observations and caveats: Because only a single region of the tumor was sequenced, heterogeneity remains possible. Paired adjacent lung recovered a median roughly 50 of the top 100 tumor clones. Prolonged overall survival went with higher T cell density in the blood.

This clone was picked up one time. Its target is not known. Sequenced by immunoSEQ multiplex PCR; TCRdb stores in-frame clones only, minus some. The sample records about 31,000 clones, roughly 86% being singletons. This CDR3 spans 15 amino acids. With 5 bases clipped from V and 4 bases from J, the junction kept 4 bases outside the gene matches. Germline lookup yields CDR1 SQVTM and CDR2 ANQGSEA. The chain joins TRBV29-1 to TRBJ2-1, with 14 positions matching TRBD2. The sample here was peripheral blood mononuclear cells, taken before any cancer treatment. The receptor comes from a woman aged 40 to 75 with stage III lung adenocarcinoma. Here the CDR3 DNA reads TGCAGCGTTTTACGGACTAGCGGGAGGTACAATGAGCAGTTCTTC. Translation gives CSVLRTSGRYNEQFF.